Shown below are 32 T cell receptor beta chains from a single sample sequenced in a study of CD8 T cells in seronegative destructive rheumatoid arthritis. Method: immunoSEQ multiplex PCR; TCRdb's copy keeps in-frame clones and lacks some. In the table there are about 12,000 clones, roughly 87% of which are singletons. Sample: CD8+ T cells from blood. The source of these receptors is a woman aged 30-49 years with seronegative destructive rheumatoid arthritis.

This clone was counted a single time. The V call is TRBV28, the J call TRBJ1-6, with 9 positions matching TRBD1. J was trimmed by 5 bases and V by 6 bases; bases with no gene match: 2. CDR3 length equals 14 residues. Germline loops: CDR1 MDHEN, CDR2 SYDVKM. The CDR3 DNA reads as TGTGCCAGCAGCCGGACAGGGGATAATTCACCCCTCCACTTT. Residues: CASSRTGDNSPLHF.

This sequence joins TRBV9 and TRBJ1-6; no firm D call. The CDR3 covers 14 residues. Germline loops: CDR1 SGDLS, CDR2 YYNGEE. The V gene lost 0 bases and the J gene lost 3 bases, with 4 bases spanning the gap. CDR3 DNA sequence: TGTGCCAGCAGCGTAGACGGCTATAATTCACCCCTCCACTTT. Translated, it gives CASSVDGYNSPLHF. The complete variable domain, with remaining parts taken from reference TRBV9 and TRBJ1-6, reads DSGVTQTPKHLITATGQRVTLRCSPRSGDLSVYWYQQSLDQGLQFLIQYYNGEERAKGNILERFSAQQFPDLHSELNLSSLELGDSALYFCASSVDGYNSPLHFGNGTRLTVT.

The rearrangement uses TRBV6-1 and TRBJ2-7; 9 bases are shared with TRBD1. Per the germline V gene, CDR1 is MNHNS and CDR2 is SASEGT. The CDR3 covers 15 residues. J gave up 3 bases and V 0 bases, and 3 bases lay outside the gene matches. The DNA of the CDR3 is TGTGCCAGCAGTGAAGCCGGGACAGGGCACTACGAGCAGTACGTC. This codes for CASSEAGTGHYEQYV.

This rearrangement joins TRBV5-4 to TRBJ2-2, with D possibly TRBD2 on 7 matching bases. The CDR3 runs 15 residues. The ends were cut back, 0 bases at V and 6 bases at J, with 12 bases in the middle. Germline loops: CDR1 SGHNT, CDR2 YYREEE (reference sequence). This CDR3 reads CASSLVGGLSGELFF. CDR3 bases: TGTGCCAGCAGCTTGGTGGGGGGGCTGTCCGGGGAGCTGTTTTTT.

The chain links TRBV7-3 to TRBJ2-1, with 7 bases that match TRBD1. Losses at the gene ends were 5 bases for V and 8 bases for J; bases not matched to a gene: 6. This CDR3 has 13 residues. CDR1 and CDR2 from the germline V gene are SGHTA and FQGTGA. This CDR3 reads CASSGTAADEQFF. CDR3 DNA: TGTGCCAGCAGCGGGACAGCCGCGGATGAGCAGTTCTTC.

The chain is built from TRBV6-6 and TRBJ2-5, with TRBD1 as a possible D gene (5 bases). The CDR3 extends over 16 amino acids. V lost 2 bases and J 3 bases, leaving 16 bases between the germline ends. Per the germline V gene, CDR1 is MNHNY and CDR2 is SVGAGI (reference sequence). CDR3 DNA: TGTGCCAGCAGTTACGTCTTTGGGGCAGGTGAAGAGACCCAGTACTTC. Translating it yields CASSYVFGAGEETQYF.

This rearrangement joins TRBV14 to TRBJ2-5; 7 bases are shared with TRBD1. J lost 5 bases, V lost 0 bases, and 12 bases had no gene match. The CDR3 length is 17 residues. Germline V gene lookup returns CDR1 SGHDN and CDR2 FVKESK. The CDR3 loop is CASSQDLTGRSEETQYF. In DNA form, the CDR3 reads TGTGCCAGCAGCCAAGATCTGACAGGGCGCTCGGAGGAGACCCAGTACTTC.

The rearrangement uses TRBV6-5 and TRBJ2-2; tentative D call: TRBD2 (6 bases). CDR3 length equals 14 residues. Between the trimmed V and J ends, which lost 7 bases and 0 bases, there was a span of 9 bases. Germline values: CDR1 MNHEY, CDR2 SVGAGI. In DNA form, the CDR3 reads TGTGCCAGCACGAGGGACTCGAACACCGGGGAGCTGTTTTTT. Protein: CASTRDSNTGELFF.

V is TRBV5-1 and J is TRBJ2-7, with TRBD1 matching over 7 bases. In germline, CDR1 is SGHRS, CDR2 YFSETQ. J gave up 2 bases and V 2 bases, and 7 bases lay outside the gene matches. The CDR3 contains 15 residues. The CDR3 is CASSFGDRATYEQYF. DNA for the CDR3: TGCGCCAGCAGCTTTGGAGACAGGGCCACCTACGAGCAGTACTTC.

Written as DNA, the CDR3 is TGTGCCAGTGGGGGACAATCTTACAGCTCTGGGGCCAACGTCCTGACTTTC. Amino acid sequence: CASGGQSYSSGANVLTF. The gene calls are TRBV19 and TRBJ2-6; a possible D gene is TRBD1 (6 bases). This CDR3 spans 17 amino acids. The germline CDR1 and CDR2 sequences are LNHDA and SQIVND (reference sequence). Trimming left V 8 bases short and J 0 bases short, with 17 bases between.

V is TRBV5-4 and J is TRBJ2-1, with TRBD2 matching 8 bases. The CDR3 totals 17 residues. After removal of 3 bases from V and 3 bases from J, the junction contained 11 bases not matched to a gene. Per germline, CDR1 SGHNT and CDR2 YYREEE (reference sequence). The DNA of the CDR3 is TGTGCCAGCAGCTGGACTTACAGCGGGGGAGGCTACAATGAGCAGTTCTTC. Translation: CASSWTYSGGGYNEQFF.

The chain recombines TRBV7-6 with TRBJ2-1; D call uncertain. The CDR3 loop spans 13 amino acids. Germline CDR1 reads SGHVS; CDR2 reads FNYEAQ. Trimming removed 2 bases from V and 10 bases from J, with 12 bases in between. CDR3 amino acids: CASSLLVASEQFF. The CDR3 nucleotides are TGTGCCAGCAGCTTACTGGTGGCCTCGGAGCAGTTCTTC.

This clone was observed a handful of times. The chain recombines TRBV6-5 with TRBJ2-7, with 7 nucleotides matching TRBD2. V trimming: 8 bases; J trimming: 5 bases; junction bases outside the gene matches: 9. The CDR3 is 13 residues long. Per the germline V gene, CDR1 is MNHEY and CDR2 is SVGAGI. The CDR3 loop reads CASGPGGSHEQYF. The CDR3 DNA follows: TGTGCCAGCGGGCCGGGGGGATCCCACGAGCAGTACTTC.

The gene calls are TRBV28 and TRBJ1-5; D is ambiguous. Germline CDR1 is MDHEN and CDR2 is SYDVKM. V shed 7 bases and J shed 7 bases, with 11 bases lying between them. This CDR3 is 12 amino acids long. As DNA, the CDR3 is TGTGCCAGCACTATGCCGGGACAGCCCCAGCATTTT. This encodes CASTMPGQPQHF. Full variable domain (outside the CDR3, taken from reference TRBV28 and TRBJ1-5): DVKVTQSSRYLVKRTGEKVFLECVQDMDHENMFWYRQDPGLGLRLIYFSYDVKMKEKGDIPEGYSVSREKKERFSLILESASTNQTSMYLCASTMPGQPQHFGDGTRLSIL.

V gene TRBV21-1 combines with J gene TRBJ1-1. TRBV21-1 is assigned pseudogene status. The CDR3 sequence is 18 residues long. CDR3 sequence (DNA): TGTGCCAGCAGCAAAGCAGGCGGCGACGGGAAGGGGAACACTGAAGCTTTCTTT. Protein sequence: CASSKAGGDGKGNTEAFF.

In DNA, the CDR3 is TGTGCCAGCAGCACTAGCCCCGGGACGCCACCGGGGAATGAGCAGTTCTTC. Protein sequence: CASSTSPGTPPGNEQFF. The chain uses TRBV7-9 and TRBJ2-1, with D maybe TRBD2 (6 bases). V dropped 5 bases and J dropped 7 bases, with 24 bases sitting between them. This CDR3 region has 17 residues. Germline CDR1 reads SEHNR; CDR2 reads FQNEAQ (reference sequence). Complete variable domain (other parts from reference TRBV7-9 and TRBJ2-1): DTGVSQNPRHKITKRGQNVTFRCDPISEHNRLYWYRQTLGQGPEFLTYFQNEAQLEKSRLLSDRFSAERPKGSFSTLEIQRTEQGDSAMYLCASSTSPGTPPGNEQFFGPGTRLTVL.

This clone is categorized as large. The chain is built from TRBV28 and TRBJ2-1, with no clear D. The germline gives CDR1 MDHEN, CDR2 SYDVKM. The CDR3 is 12 amino acids. The V end lost 3 bases, the J end lost 10 bases, and 10 bases lay between the germline ends. CDR3 coding DNA: TGTGCCAGCAGTTTCTTTGGCGGCGAGCAGTTCTTC. Translating gives CASSFFGGEQFF.

This clone appeared a few times. V usage is TRBV28 and J usage is TRBJ1-2; 12 bases agree with TRBD1. The trim removed 2 bases at V and 8 bases at J, leaving 9 bases unmatched. The CDR3 is made up of 16 amino acids. CDR1 and CDR2 (germline): MDHEN, SYDVKM. The CDR3 DNA reads TGTGCCAGCAGTTTAGGGTACCGGGACAGGGGGCACGGCTACACCTTC. This gives the protein CASSLGYRDRGHGYTF.

The chain has TRBV5-1 and TRBJ1-1, with D uncertain. Trimming cost V 0 bases and J 6 bases, with 9 bases left between them. Germline CDR1 is SGHRS and CDR2 is YFSETQ. This CDR3 has 13 amino acids. The CDR3 is CASSLAGIAEAFF. The CDR3, as DNA: TGCGCCAGCAGCTTGGCGGGTATTGCTGAAGCTTTCTTT.

The gene calls are TRBV7-9 and TRBJ1-2; TRBD1 aligns across 7 bases. The germline V gene has CDR1 SEHNR and CDR2 FQNEAQ (reference sequence). The CDR3 covers 17 residues. Trimming removed 4 bases from V and 1 base from J; junction bases left unmatched: 12. CDR3 in DNA: TGTGCCAGCAGCTCAGGGACAGAAATTCAAAATAACTATGGCTACACCTTC. This gives the protein CASSSGTEIQNNYGYTF.

The V gene is TRBV30, the J gene TRBJ2-1, with D possibly matching TRBD2 (6 bases). The CDR3 spans 13 residues. V was pared by 4 bases and J by 10 bases, with 17 bases between. Germline V CDR1 and CDR2: GTSNPN, SVGIG (reference sequence). CDR3 coding DNA: TGTGCCTGGACTTATATCGGGGGTCGCGAGCAGTTCTTC. Translation gives CAWTYIGGREQFF.

The V and J genes are TRBV5-5 and TRBJ2-1, with TRBD1 as a possible D gene (5 bases). The CDR3 extends over 15 amino acids. Germline lookup yields CDR1 SGHKS and CDR2 YYEKEE (reference sequence). The ends were cut back, 2 bases at V and 4 bases at J, with 13 bases in the middle. CDR3 amino acids: CASSLLRTSYNEQFF. CDR3 coding DNA: TGTGCCAGCAGCTTACTCCGGACATCTTACAATGAGCAGTTCTTC. Variable domain in full (rest from reference TRBV5-5 and TRBJ2-1): DAGVTQSPTHLIKTRGQQVTLRCSPISGHKSVSWYQQVLGQGPQFIFQYYEKEERGRGNFPDRFSARQFPNYSSELNVNALLLGDSALYLCASSLLRTSYNEQFFGPGTRLTVL.

There are a few counts of this clone. The CDR3 reads CASTAGLNTGELFF. Written as DNA, the CDR3 is TGTGCCAGCACCGCGGGGTTGAACACCGGGGAGCTGTTTTTT. V is TRBV6-6 and J is TRBJ2-2, with D possibly matching TRBD2 (6 bases). The CDR3 is 14 amino acids. Germline assignment: CDR1 MNHNY and CDR2 SVGAGI (reference sequence). Trimming cost V 7 bases and J 1 base, with 10 bases left between them.

This clone showed up just a few times. This chain connects TRBV10-3 to TRBJ1-1, with D possibly TRBD1 on 6 matching bases. Per germline, CDR1 ENHRY and CDR2 SYGVKD. The CDR3 runs 16 residues. Trimming took 9 bases from V and 0 from J, leaving 20 bases between them. The CDR3 here is CAIGDFYRQVNTEAFF. The CDR3, as DNA: TGTGCCATAGGAGATTTCTACAGACAGGTGAACACTGAAGCTTTCTTT.

The chain carries TRBV10-3 and TRBJ2-7; 8 bases map to TRBD2. V shed 10 bases and J 0 bases; nucleotides not matched to a gene: 11. Looked up from germline, CDR1 is ENHRY and CDR2 is SYGVKD. There are 15 residues in the CDR3. CDR3 sequence reads: CATLPERGPSYEQYV. DNA for the CDR3: TGTGCCACTCTCCCCGAGCGGGGGCCCTCCTACGAGCAGTACGTC.

This chain connects TRBV28 to TRBJ2-7; D is possibly TRBD2 (6 bases). V lost 6 bases and J lost 3, with 12 bases in between. Germline V lookup: CDR1 MDHEN, CDR2 SYDVKM. This CDR3 has 13 residues. The CDR3 nucleotides read TGTGCCAGCAGCCAGCGGGTGGGCTACGAGCAGTACTTC. The encoded protein is CASSQRVGYEQYF.

The chain recombines TRBV4-1 with TRBJ2-1; 12 bases map to TRBD2. The germline V gene has CDR1 MGHRA and CDR2 YSYEKL. There are 17 residues in the CDR3. After removal of 0 bases from V and 7 bases from J, the junction contained 7 bases not matched to a gene. This chain's CDR3 is CASSQEGTSGGINEQFF. In DNA, the CDR3 is TGCGCCAGCAGCCAAGAAGGAACTAGCGGGGGGATTAATGAGCAGTTCTTC.

This chain uses TRBV28 with TRBJ1-5, with 11 bases that match TRBD1. The germline gives CDR1 MDHEN, CDR2 SYDVKM. This CDR3 spans 16 amino acids. V gave up 2 bases and J gave up 7 bases; unmatched junction bases: 7. The CDR3 is CASSLPGGQGEQPQHF. The CDR3 DNA reads as TGTGCCAGCAGTTTACCCGGGGGACAGGGGGAGCAGCCCCAGCATTTT.

The chain joins TRBV12-5 to TRBJ1-1, with a weak D call TRBD1 (6 bases). The CDR3 is 14 amino acids. The ends were cut back, 7 bases at V and 1 base at J, with 13 bases in the middle. Germline assignment: CDR1 LGHNT and CDR2 FRNRAP. CDR3: CASAWGQSNTEAFF. The DNA of the CDR3 is TGTGCTAGTGCGTGGGGGCAGTCGAACACTGAAGCTTTCTTT. Full variable domain (missing parts from reference TRBV12-5 and TRBJ1-1): DARVTQTPRHKVTEMGQEVTMRCQPILGHNTVFWYRQTMMQGLELLAYFRNRAPLDDSGMPKDRFSAEMPDATLATLKIQPSEPRDSAVYFCASAWGQSNTEAFFGQGTRLTVV.

The J gene is TRBJ1-2, the V gene TRBV28, with D possibly being TRBD1 (6 bases). Trimming stripped 5 bases from V and 2 bases from J, with 9 bases between. The CDR3 totals 13 residues. Germline CDR1 MDHEN, CDR2 SYDVKM. CDR3 sequence: CASSGGWNYGYTF. In DNA, the CDR3 is TGTGCCAGCAGTGGGGGCTGGAACTATGGCTACACCTTC.

A single count supports this clone. The J gene is TRBJ1-2, the V gene TRBV20-1; TRBD1 is a possible D gene (6 bases). From germline, CDR1 is DFQATT and CDR2 SNEGSKA (reference sequence). The CDR3 covers 11 residues. V was clipped by 5 bases and J by 8 bases, with 12 bases between them. The CDR3 reads CSALQGPGYTF. The CDR3 DNA reads as TGCAGTGCTCTACAGGGCCCGGGCTACACCTTC.

The chain has TRBV28 and TRBJ1-1; tentatively, D is TRBD1 (5 bases). CDR1 is MDHEN and CDR2 is SYDVKM in the germline V gene. Trimming cost V 7 bases and J 5 bases, with 14 bases left between them. The CDR3 spans 13 residues. In DNA, the CDR3 is TGTGCCAGCATGCAGGGTTGGGGAACTGAAGCTTTCTTT. Amino acids: CASMQGWGTEAFF.